This T cell receptor (beta chain) was recovered during a study of T cells in Graves' hyperthyroidism and ophthalmopathy. A remark on this clonotype: Its antigen is as yet unknown.

The CDR3 has 16 residues. From germline, CDR1 is PRHDT and CDR2 FYEKMQ (reference sequence). V shed 4 bases and J 3 bases; nucleotides not matched to a gene: 6. With a duration under 2 months, the hyperthyroidism was newly diagnosed in patients aged 18 to 65. RNA transcripts yielded amplified TCR beta CDR3 regions. HTBI primers were the set used in a first-round RT-PCR of the TCR CDR3. One entry per CDR3 protein, called by TCRdb with MiXCR from the multiplex PCR reads. The sample includes roughly 700,000 distinct CDR3 sequences, approximately 14% of them seen just once. Regarding the study as a whole: Stable hyperthyroidism was told apart from ophthalmopathy by a model built on 13 V-J features. The model identified upcoming ophthalmopathy a median around 7.1 months ahead of onset. Blood held most thyroid clonotypes expanded above 0.001 frequency.

The rearrangement links TRBV13 to TRBJ2-7, with 13 bases identical to TRBD2. The sample taken for sequencing was blood. This TCR was recovered from a woman under 30 with Graves' hyperthyroidism. The CDR3 region is CASSSGLAGVGYEQYF. The CDR3 DNA reads TGTGCCAGCAGCTCCGGACTAGCGGGAGTAGGCTACGAGCAGTACTTC. Supplemented by reference TRBV13 and TRBJ2-7, the full variable domain reads AAGVIQSPRHLIKEKRETATLKCYPIPRHDTVYWYQQGPGQDPQFLISFYEKMQSDKGSIPDRFSAQQFSDYHSELNMSSLELGDSALYFCASSSGLAGVGYEQYFGPGTRLTVT.